The 11 T cell receptor beta chains presented below share a single source sample, sequenced in a study of OX40 agonist ivuxolimab in advanced cancers. Profiling relied on immunoSEQ multiplex PCR, and the TCRdb table lists in-frame clones only, not all of them. Of about 150,000 clones in the sample, approximately 90% are singletons; the top ten hold roughly 0.99%. The sequenced sample was CD4+ or CD8+ T cells sorted from blood, obtained in a trial of the OX40 agonist ivuxolimab. These receptor sequences come from an adult with an advanced solid tumor such as melanoma, head and neck, liver or kidney cancer.

The chain joins TRBV18 to TRBJ2-1; possible D gene TRBD2, 5 bases. The CDR3 runs 16 residues. Germline V CDR1 and CDR2: KGHSH, LQKENI. Trimming took off 2 bases at V and 0 bases at J, with 11 bases between the two ends. CDR3 sequence: CASSPKTTSSYNEQFF. The DNA of the CDR3 is TGTGCCAGCTCACCAAAGACTACTAGCTCCTACAATGAGCAGTTCTTC.

The genes are TRBV5-1 and TRBJ1-2; 7 positions agree with TRBD1. Germline V lookup: CDR1 SGHRS, CDR2 YFSETQ. This CDR3 has 13 residues. V trimming: 4 bases; J trimming: 6 bases; junction bases outside the gene matches: 6. The CDR3 DNA reads TGCGCCAGCAGCCTCATAGGACAGGATGGCTACACCTTC. Its protein is CASSLIGQDGYTF.

This clone was seen a single time. The chain recombines TRBV6-5 with TRBJ1-3, with D hard to call. The germline V and J ends were trimmed by 5 bases and 0 bases, with 8 bases remaining between them. This CDR3 contains 14 residues. The germline gives CDR1 MNHEY, CDR2 SVGAGI. Here the CDR3 reads CASSRPGSGNTIYF. CDR3 nucleotide sequence: TGTGCCAGCAGTCGACCGGGCTCTGGAAACACCATATATTTT.

The chain joins TRBV18 to TRBJ2-2; D is ambiguous. The V and J ends lost 0 bases and 3 bases respectively, with 17 bases between them. The CDR3 is 18 amino acids. CDR1 is KGHSH and CDR2 is LQKENI in the germline V gene. The CDR3: CASSPPPFFDGHTGELFF. In nucleotides, the CDR3 is TGTGCCAGCTCACCACCGCCTTTTTTTGACGGGCACACCGGGGAGCTGTTTTTT.

The chain joins TRBV27 to TRBJ1-2; the D is unclear. V lost 1 base, J lost 8 bases, and 11 bases lay in between. Germline V gives CDR1 MNHEY, CDR2 SMNVEV (reference sequence). The CDR3 sequence is 13 residues long. The CDR3 reads CASSLFRGGGYTF. The CDR3 DNA is TGTGCCAGCAGTTTATTCCGGGGAGGAGGCTACACCTTC.

This clone appeared once. The CDR3 spells CASSSGYNEQFF. CDR3 DNA sequence: TGTGCCAGTAGTAGCGGCTACAATGAGCAGTTCTTC. The chain links TRBV19 to TRBJ2-1, with D unclear. The ends were cut back, 4 bases at V and 3 bases at J, with 4 bases in the middle. Germline V gives CDR1 LNHDA, CDR2 SQIVND (reference sequence). This CDR3 region has 12 residues.

The V and J genes are TRBV7-2 and TRBJ1-2; D gene ambiguous. With 6 bases removed from V and 0 bases from J, the gap between germline ends came to 17 bases. CDR3 length equals 16 residues. Per the germline V gene, CDR1 is SGHTA and CDR2 is FQGNSA. CDR3 sequence reads: CASSTRLTLANYGYTF. DNA of the CDR3: TGTGCCAGCAGTACAAGACTGACACTAGCTAACTATGGCTACACCTTC.

V is TRBV18 and J is TRBJ1-5; no clear D. Germline CDR1 reads KGHSH; CDR2 reads LQKENI. The CDR3 sequence is 13 residues long. Trimming stripped 6 bases from V and 0 bases from J, with 6 bases between. CDR3 sequence (DNA): TGTGCCAGCTCCACCGATAGCAATCAGCCCCAGCATTTT. Its translation is CASSTDSNQPQHF.

The chain joins TRBV5-1 to TRBJ1-1; D might be TRBD1 (5 bases). The CDR3 contains 15 residues. The V end lost 0 bases, the J end lost 1 base, and 10 bases lay between the germline ends. The germline CDR1 and CDR2 sequences are SGHRS and YFSETQ. In nucleotides, the CDR3 is TGCGCCAGCAGCTTGGTCGGGGCAGCGAACACTGAAGCTTTCTTT. Its protein is CASSLVGAANTEAFF.

This rearrangement joins TRBV5-5 to TRBJ2-7, with D unresolved. Germline CDR1 is SGHKS and CDR2 is YYEKEE (reference sequence). Trimming shortened V by 1 base and J by 5 bases, and 4 bases separated the two germline ends. The CDR3 has 11 residues. CDR3 nucleotide sequence: TGTGCCAGCAGCTTGCAAGACGAGCAGTACTTC. Protein sequence: CASSLQDEQYF. Full variable domain (rest looked up from reference TRBV5-5 and TRBJ2-7): DAGVTQSPTHLIKTRGQQVTLRCSPISGHKSVSWYQQVLGQGPQFIFQYYEKEERGRGNFPDRFSARQFPNYSSELNVNALLLGDSALYLCASSLQDEQYFGPGTRLTVT.

V is TRBV7-9 and J is TRBJ1-3; 9 bases agree with TRBD1. In germline, CDR1 is SEHNR, CDR2 FQNEAQ (reference sequence). This CDR3 comprises 14 residues. V dropped 5 bases and J dropped 8; count of bases not matched to a gene: 7. CDR3: CASSAGTGFYTIYF. In nucleotides, the CDR3 is TGTGCCAGCAGCGCCGGGACAGGGTTTTACACCATATATTTT.